A selection of T cell receptor beta chains follows, all from one sample in a study of T cells in Graves' hyperthyroidism and ophthalmopathy. TCRdb passed the multiplex PCR reads through MiXCR, listing each CDR3 protein once. This table has hundreds of thousands of distinct CDR3 sequences, 15% to 20% appearing once. The sample was blood. These receptors originate from a woman between 45 and 65 years old with Graves' hyperthyroidism that later progressed to Graves' ophthalmopathy. Both conserved end residues are part of each CDR3. Each record gives: clone size, J gene, D gene, V gene, CDR3 protein, CDR3 DNA. D genes are given only for firm matches. Clone size, where shown, is once, few, many, or a class for clones that have expanded.

clone_size: many; j_call: TRBJ2-5; d_call: TRBD2; v_call: TRBV11-2; cdr3_aa: CASSLSGGVETQYF; cdr3_nt: TGTGCCAGCAGCTTAAGCGGGGGGGTAGAGACCCAGTACTTC
clone_size: many; j_call: TRBJ2-1; d_call: NA; v_call: TRBV29-1; cdr3_aa: CSVESFVNEQFF; cdr3_nt: TGCAGCGTTGAGTCCTTTGTCAATGAGCAGTTCTTC
clone_size: NA; j_call: TRBJ2-7; d_call: NA; v_call: TRBV19; cdr3_aa: CASSGTGLEQYF; cdr3_nt: TGTGCCAGTAGTGGAACAGGGTTGGAGCAGTACTTC
clone_size: many; j_call: TRBJ1-1; d_call: NA; v_call: TRBV7-6; cdr3_aa: CASSFAKNTEAFF; cdr3_nt: TGTGCCAGCAGCTTCGCCAAGAACACTGAAGCTTTCTTT
clone_size: NA; j_call: TRBJ1-6; d_call: TRBD1; v_call: TRBV20-1; cdr3_aa: CSARAGTEGSPLHF; cdr3_nt: TGCAGTGCTAGAGCGGGGACAGAGGGTTCACCCCTCCACTTT
clone_size: NA; j_call: TRBJ2-1; d_call: NA; v_call: TRBV10-3; cdr3_aa: CAISEVRTPSHEQFF; cdr3_nt: TGTGCCATCAGTGAGGTAAGGACGCCATCCCATGAGCAGTTCTTC
clone_size: many; j_call: TRBJ1-5; d_call: NA; v_call: TRBV30; cdr3_aa: CAWDKGGGPQHF; cdr3_nt: TGTGCCTGGGACAAGGGCGGGGGGCCCCAGCATTTT
clone_size: few; j_call: TRBJ2-7; d_call: TRBD2; v_call: TRBV24-1; cdr3_aa: CATSDTSGGASEQYF; cdr3_nt: TGTGCCACCAGTGATACAAGCGGGGGGGCCTCCGAGCAGTACTTC
clone_size: NA; j_call: TRBJ1-1; d_call: TRBD1; v_call: TRBV7-9; cdr3_aa: CASSEAAGGNTEAFF; cdr3_nt: TGTGCCAGCAGCGAGGCGGCAGGGGGAAACACTGAAGCTTTCTTT
clone_size: NA; j_call: TRBJ2-1; d_call: NA; v_call: TRBV19; cdr3_aa: CASSPQGPSSYNEQFF; cdr3_nt: TGTGCCAGTAGTCCACAGGGCCCGTCGTCCTACAATGAGCAGTTCTTC
clone_size: few; j_call: TRBJ1-6; d_call: TRBD1; v_call: TRBV18; cdr3_aa: CASSDRQGSNSPLHF; cdr3_nt: TGTGCCAGCTCAGACAGACAGGGGAGTAATTCACCCCTCCACTTT
clone_size: NA; j_call: TRBJ1-2; d_call: TRBD1; v_call: TRBV15; cdr3_aa: CATSLDRSFYGYTF; cdr3_nt: TGTGCCACCAGCCTGGACAGGTCCTTCTATGGCTACACCTTC